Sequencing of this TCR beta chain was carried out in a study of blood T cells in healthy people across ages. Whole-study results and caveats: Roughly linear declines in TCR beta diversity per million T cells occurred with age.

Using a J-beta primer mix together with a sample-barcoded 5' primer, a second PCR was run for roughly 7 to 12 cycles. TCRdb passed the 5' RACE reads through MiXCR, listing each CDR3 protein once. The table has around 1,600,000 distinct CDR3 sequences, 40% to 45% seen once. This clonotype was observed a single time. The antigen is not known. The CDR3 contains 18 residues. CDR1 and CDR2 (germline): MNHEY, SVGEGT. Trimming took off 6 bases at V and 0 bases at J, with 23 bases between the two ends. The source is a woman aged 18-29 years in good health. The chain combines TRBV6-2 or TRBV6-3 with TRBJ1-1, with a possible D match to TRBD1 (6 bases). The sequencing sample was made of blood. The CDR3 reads CASSSAWGGRRMNTEAFF. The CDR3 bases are TGTGCCAGCAGCTCCGCTTGGGGGGGGCGGAGGATGAACACTGAAGCTTTCTTT.